This entry lists 32 T cell receptor beta chains sequenced from one sample in a study of PD-L1 blockade in urothelial cancer. The data were produced by immunoSEQ multiplex PCR, yet TCRdb's version contains in-frame clones alone and is incomplete. This sample has 50,000 to 55,000 clones; 70% to 80% occur once, and the top ten carry around 3.4%. The sequences come from PBMCs, collected around atezolizumab (anti-PD-L1) treatment. The receptors were sampled from a man between 65 and 85 years old with urothelial cancer.

This clone showed up just once. The gene calls are TRBV7-6 and TRBJ2-5, with TRBD2 matching over 14 bases. V lost 3 bases to trimming and J lost 1 base; unmatched junction nucleotides: 1. Germline values: CDR1 SGHVS, CDR2 FNYEAQ. The CDR3 spans 16 residues. The CDR3 sequence: CASSFGLAGGQETQYF. As DNA, the CDR3 is TGTGCCAGCAGCTTTGGACTAGCGGGGGGCCAAGAGACCCAGTACTTC. Complete variable domain (other parts from reference TRBV7-6 and TRBJ2-5): GAGVSQSPRYKVTKRGQDVALRCDPISGHVSLYWYRQALGQGPEFLTYFNYEAQQDKSGLPNDRFSAERPEGSISTLTIQRTEQRDSAMYRCASSFGLAGGQETQYFGPGTRLLVL.

The CDR3 here is CASSLVGQMQEYEQYF. DNA for the CDR3: TGTGCCAGCAGCTTAGTTGGGCAGATGCAAGAGTACGAGCAGTACTTC. This rearrangement joins TRBV7-9 to TRBJ2-7; D remains unclear. The germline gives CDR1 SEHNR, CDR2 FQNEAQ (reference sequence). V was pared by 1 base and J by 4 bases, with 17 bases between. The CDR3 runs 16 residues.

The chain is built from TRBV7-2 and TRBJ1-1; D call uncertain. Germline-derived CDR1 and CDR2 are SGHTA and FQGNSA. The CDR3 spans 15 residues. Trimming removed 1 base at V and 0 bases at J, with 9 bases between. The CDR3 DNA follows: TGTGCCAGCAGCTTAGATCCAGGATTGAACACTGAAGCTTTCTTT. Protein product: CASSLDPGLNTEAFF. The full variable domain, rest sourced from reference TRBV7-2 and TRBJ1-1, is GAGVSQSPSNKVTEKGKDVELRCDPISGHTALYWYRQSLGQGLEFLIYFQGNSAPDKSGLPSDRFSAERTGGSVSTLTIQRTQQEDSAVYLCASSLDPGLNTEAFFGQGTRLTVV.

The table lists this clone with a count of one. This sequence joins TRBV9 and TRBJ1-1; possibly TRBD1 for D (6 bases). The CDR3 length is 14 residues. Germline V gene lookup returns CDR1 SGDLS and CDR2 YYNGEE. Deletions cut 9 bases from V and 1 base from J, with 16 bases between. Here the CDR3 reads CANYSQGPNTEAFF. The CDR3 bases are TGTGCCAACTATTCACAGGGACCGAACACTGAAGCTTTCTTT. Full variable domain (outside the CDR3, taken from reference TRBV9 and TRBJ1-1): DSGVTQTPKHLITATGQRVTLRCSPRSGDLSVYWYQQSLDQGLQFLIQYYNGEERAKGNILERFSAQQFPDLHSELNLSSLELGDSALYFCANYSQGPNTEAFFGQGTRLTVV.

The chain carries TRBV6-5 and TRBJ2-2; D uncertain. The CDR3 sequence is 13 residues long. V lost 2 bases, J lost 4 bases, and 5 bases lay in between. CDR1 MNHEY and CDR2 SVGAGI come from the germline V gene. The DNA of the CDR3 is TGTGCCAGCAGTTACGCGAGCACCGGGGAGCTGTTTTTT. It encodes CASSYASTGELFF.

The chain recombines TRBV7-9 with TRBJ2-5; weak D call: TRBD2 (6 bases). In germline, CDR1 is SEHNR, CDR2 FQNEAQ (reference sequence). V dropped 1 base and J dropped 1 base, with 22 bases sitting between them. The CDR3 length is 19 residues. CDR3 loop: CASSLGRGGRTRFQETQYF. CDR3 nucleotides: TGTGCCAGCAGCTTAGGGAGGGGAGGCAGGACCCGATTCCAAGAGACCCAGTACTTC.

The chain employs TRBV5-1 and TRBJ2-5, with D maybe TRBD1 (10 bases). The CDR3 is 19 amino acids. Trimming shortened V by 2 bases and J by 5 bases, and 28 bases separated the two germline ends. Germline values: CDR1 SGHRS, CDR2 YFSETQ. CDR3 residues: CASSLSTGGLAGVEETQYF. In DNA form, the CDR3 reads TGCGCCAGCAGCTTATCGACAGGGGGCTTAGCGGGAGTGGAGGAGACCCAGTACTTC.

This sequence joins TRBV18 and TRBJ2-7, with D perhaps TRBD1 (6 bases). The germline V gene encodes CDR1 KGHSH and CDR2 LQKENI. The CDR3 is made up of 14 amino acids. V was cut by 3 bases and J by 5 bases, with 14 bases left in between. CDR3 protein: CASSPLGAVNEQYF. The CDR3, as DNA: TGTGCCAGCTCACCGCTGGGGGCAGTGAACGAGCAGTACTTC. The full variable domain, its missing parts supplied by reference TRBV18 and TRBJ2-7, is NAGVMQNPRHLVRRRGQEARLRCSPMKGHSHVYWYRQLPEEGLKFMVYLQKENIIDESGMPKERFSAEFPKEGPSILRIQQVVRGDSAAYFCASSPLGAVNEQYFGPGTRLTVT.

The J gene is TRBJ2-7, the V gene TRBV5-1; 7 nucleotides agree with TRBD2. V trimming: 3 bases; J trimming: 2 bases; junction bases outside the gene matches: 5. The CDR3 length is 14 residues. Looked up from germline, CDR1 is SGHRS and CDR2 is YFSETQ. The CDR3 DNA sequence: TGCGCCAGCAGCTCCGGGGACTACGCCTACGAGCAGTACTTC. Amino acid sequence: CASSSGDYAYEQYF.

The chain couples TRBV5-1 to TRBJ2-6, with 12 nucleotides matching TRBD1. J lost 0 bases, V lost 4 bases, and 5 bases had no gene match. The CDR3 loop spans 18 amino acids. Germline V gene lookup returns CDR1 SGHRS and CDR2 YFSETQ. The CDR3, as DNA: TGCGCCAGCAGCCTGGGACAGGGGGCAATCTCTGGGGCCAACGTCCTGACTTTC. Translated, it gives CASSLGQGAISGANVLTF.

The CDR3, as DNA: TGTGCCAGCAGCCTAGGACAGAACTATGGCTACACCTTC. Translating it yields CASSLGQNYGYTF. This chain uses TRBV5-5 with TRBJ1-2, with D possibly being TRBD1 (6 bases). The germline V and J ends were trimmed by 4 bases and 2 bases, with 9 bases remaining between them. The CDR3 spans 13 residues. CDR1 is SGHKS, CDR2 YYEKEE, per germline (reference sequence).

This chain links TRBV7-6 with TRBJ1-5, with 12 bases lining up with TRBD1. This CDR3 region has 14 residues. The V gene's germline CDR1 is SGHVS and CDR2 FNYEAQ. V gave up 3 bases and J gave up 6 bases; unmatched junction bases: 0. The CDR3 DNA reads TGTGCCAGCAGCTTGGGACAGGGGGCTCAGCCCCAGCATTTT. It translates to CASSLGQGAQPQHF.

The chain is built from TRBV9 and TRBJ2-7; 10 bases are shared with TRBD1. V shed 4 bases and J 4 bases; nucleotides not matched to a gene: 8. CDR3 size: 15 residues. The germline CDR1 and CDR2 sequences are SGDLS and YYNGEE. The CDR3 is CASSPGGQGGYEQYF. Written as DNA, the CDR3 is TGTGCCAGCAGCCCAGGAGGACAGGGGGGTTACGAGCAGTACTTC.

V and J are TRBV10-3 and TRBJ1-1; 9 bases line up with TRBD1. In germline, CDR1 is ENHRY, CDR2 SYGVKD. Trimming took 6 bases from V and 5 from J; bases not matched to a gene: 4. The CDR3 length is 13 residues. The CDR3 DNA follows: TGTGCCATCAGGAAGACAGGGGGGACTGAAGCTTTCTTT. This encodes CAIRKTGGTEAFF.

This rearrangement joins TRBV6-5 to TRBJ1-2, with 7 positions matching TRBD1. From germline, CDR1 is MNHEY and CDR2 SVGAGI. V dropped 5 bases and J dropped 8; count of bases not matched to a gene: 11. This CDR3 has 14 residues. The DNA of the CDR3 is TGTGCCAGCAGTCCGAGACAGGGCACGAGAGGCTACACCTTC. Translating gives CASSPRQGTRGYTF.

The rearrangement joins TRBV7-9 to TRBJ2-7, with 9 bases aligning to TRBD2. Trimming at V came to 9 bases and at J to 7 bases, leaving 10 bases not matched to a gene. CDR3 length: 13 residues. The germline CDR1 and CDR2 sequences are SEHNR and FQNEAQ (reference sequence). The DNA for the CDR3 is TGTGCCAGTCGTCCTAGCGGGGTCAGTGAGCAGTACTTC. Amino acid sequence: CASRPSGVSEQYF. The full variable domain, its missing parts supplied by reference TRBV7-9 and TRBJ2-7, is DTGVSQNPRHKITKRGQNVTFRCDPISEHNRLYWYRQTLGQGPEFLTYFQNEAQLEKSRLLSDRFSAERPKGSFSTLEIQRTEQGDSAMYLCASRPSGVSEQYFGPGTRLTVT.

The genes are TRBV11-2 and TRBJ2-5; 14 bases are a match to TRBD2. This CDR3 is built from 16 residues. The germline V gene encodes CDR1 SGHAT and CDR2 FQNNGV. Trimming removed 2 bases from V and 2 bases from J; junction bases left unmatched: 1. Here the CDR3 reads CASSLRLAGGQETQYF. For the CDR3, the DNA is TGTGCCAGCAGCTTAAGACTAGCGGGGGGGCAAGAGACCCAGTACTTC.

This chain links TRBV4-3 with TRBJ2-1; D not certain. V lost 5 bases, J lost 1 base, and 9 bases lay in between. CDR1 LGHNA and CDR2 YSLEER come from the germline V gene. CDR3 length: 14 residues. The CDR3 DNA follows: TGCGCCAGCAGCTCGACTTGGTCCTACAATGAGCAGTTCTTC. As protein: CASSSTWSYNEQFF.

The chain employs TRBV5-4 and TRBJ2-1; the match to TRBD2 covers 8 bases. Germline V gives CDR1 SGHNT, CDR2 YYREEE (reference sequence). Germline trimming cut 4 bases from V and 0 bases from J; bases unmatched to any gene: 6. This CDR3 is 16 amino acids long. The CDR3 here is CASSPTSGSSYNEQFF. The CDR3 DNA sequence: TGTGCCAGCAGCCCAACCAGCGGGAGCTCCTACAATGAGCAGTTCTTC.

V and J are TRBV2 and TRBJ2-1; D might be TRBD2 (6 bases). V was cut by 6 bases and J by 4 bases, with 19 bases left in between. The CDR3 runs 16 residues. The V gene's germline CDR1 is SNHLY and CDR2 FYNNEI. The CDR3 coding sequence is TGTGCCAGCAGATTCGAGACTAGAGCAGGGTACAATGAGCAGTTCTTC. Protein product: CASRFETRAGYNEQFF.

The chain uses TRBV7-2 and TRBJ2-3; TRBD1 is a possible D gene (5 bases). CDR1 and CDR2 from the germline V gene are SGHTA and FQGNSA. With 1 base removed from V and 4 bases from J, the gap between germline ends came to 12 bases. The CDR3 is 15 amino acids. This CDR3 reads CASSLGSRAADTQYF. The DNA of the CDR3 is TGTGCCAGCAGCTTAGGTTCCAGGGCGGCAGATACGCAGTATTTT.

The chain employs TRBV7-2 and TRBJ1-6, with TRBD1 matching 7 bases. This CDR3 comprises 15 residues. The J segment lost 5 bases and the V segment lost 4 bases, leaving 5 bases of the junction unmatched. The germline gives CDR1 SGHTA, CDR2 FQGNSA. CDR3 amino acids: CASSWNRGHNSPLHF. Here the CDR3 DNA reads TGTGCCAGCAGCTGGAACAGGGGCCATAATTCACCCCTCCACTTT.

This clone is a singleton in its sample. The V call is TRBV7-9, the J call TRBJ1-2, with D perhaps matching TRBD1 (5 bases). This CDR3 is built from 13 residues. V lost 2 bases and J lost 8, with 12 bases in between. Germline loops: CDR1 SEHNR, CDR2 FQNEAQ (reference sequence). The CDR3 loop reads CASSLLGGVGYTF. The CDR3 coding sequence is TGTGCCAGCAGCTTACTTGGAGGGGTGGGCTACACCTTC.

The chain combines TRBV19 with TRBJ1-1; 11 bases match TRBD1. Germline V gene sequence: CDR1 LNHDA, CDR2 SQIVND (reference sequence). The CDR3 spans 17 residues. The J segment lost 4 bases and the V segment lost 5 bases, leaving 12 bases of the junction unmatched. DNA of the CDR3: TGTGCCAGTAGTCCTCTTGGGGACAGGGGGTACACCACTGAAGCTTTCTTT. This translates into CASSPLGDRGYTTEAFF.

The rearrangement uses TRBV10-3 and TRBJ2-2, with TRBD1 matching over 11 bases. The V segment lost 3 bases and the J segment 5 bases; nucleotides outside the gene matches: 5. The germline V gene has CDR1 ENHRY and CDR2 SYGVKD. The CDR3 totals 16 residues. The CDR3 region is CAISERGTGGTGELFF. CDR3 nucleotides: TGTGCCATCAGTGAAAGGGGGACAGGGGGAACCGGGGAGCTGTTTTTT.

This chain connects TRBV27 to TRBJ2-7; perhaps TRBD2 as D (5 bases). Germline V CDR1 and CDR2: MNHEY, SMNVEV (reference sequence). CDR3 size: 14 residues. Trimming took off 8 bases at V and 4 bases at J, with 18 bases between the two ends. The chain's CDR3 is CASGRVRGKYEQYF. CDR3 sequence (DNA): TGTGCCAGCGGCAGAGTTCGGGGAAAGTACGAGCAGTACTTC.

The CDR3 protein is CASGTGGDYGYTF. In DNA form, the CDR3 reads TGTGCCAGCGGTACAGGGGGAGACTATGGCTACACCTTC. This sequence joins TRBV21-1 and TRBJ1-2; the table's D call TRBD1 went unverified against the DNA. TRBV21-1 is a known pseudogene. This CDR3 comprises 13 residues.

This clone was seen once. This rearrangement joins TRBV9 to TRBJ2-1, with 15 positions matching TRBD2. The ends lost 4 bases at V and 7 bases at J; junction bases unmatched: 6. The length of the CDR3 is 16 residues. Germline lookup yields CDR1 SGDLS and CDR2 YYNGEE. The CDR3 sequence: CASSSPGTSGRNEQFF. DNA of the CDR3: TGTGCCAGCAGCTCACCCGGGACTAGCGGGAGGAATGAGCAGTTCTTC.

The rearrangement links TRBV5-4 to TRBJ2-5, with 10 bases fitting TRBD2. Germline CDR1 reads SGHNT; CDR2 reads YYREEE (reference sequence). The V gene end was trimmed by 4 bases and the J gene end by 5 bases; junction bases not matched to a gene: 8. CDR3 length: 15 residues. This chain's CDR3 is CASSSGGGRRETQYF. The CDR3 DNA is TGTGCCAGCAGCAGCGGGGGGGGGCGGCGGGAGACCCAGTACTTC.

The chain employs TRBV19 and TRBJ1-5, with TRBD1 as a possible D gene (6 bases). V was cut by 11 bases and J by 1 base, with 12 bases left in between. The CDR3 is 13 amino acids. CDR1 LNHDA and CDR2 SQIVND come from the germline V gene (reference sequence). CDR3 protein: CAGRTESNQPQHF. The CDR3 region has the DNA TGTGCCGGGCGGACAGAAAGCAATCAGCCCCAGCATTTT.

V gene TRBV7-6 combines with J gene TRBJ2-5, with TRBD1 matching 7 bases. The V gene end was trimmed by 4 bases and the J gene end by 1 base; junction bases not matched to a gene: 6. Per germline, CDR1 SGHVS and CDR2 FNYEAQ. The CDR3 consists of 15 residues. CDR3 protein: CASSSGTVVQETQYF. In nucleotides, the CDR3 is TGTGCCAGCAGCTCCGGGACAGTGGTCCAAGAGACCCAGTACTTC.

In this sample, this clone turned up a few times. The rearrangement joins TRBV2 to TRBJ2-5; 8 nucleotides line up with TRBD1. After removal of 5 bases from V and 4 bases from J, the junction contained 12 bases not matched to a gene. The length of the CDR3 is 16 residues. Germline values: CDR1 SNHLY, CDR2 FYNNEI. The CDR3 spells CASSPGQGRRGETQYF. As DNA, the CDR3 is TGTGCCAGCAGTCCCGGACAGGGTAGACGCGGAGAGACCCAGTACTTC.